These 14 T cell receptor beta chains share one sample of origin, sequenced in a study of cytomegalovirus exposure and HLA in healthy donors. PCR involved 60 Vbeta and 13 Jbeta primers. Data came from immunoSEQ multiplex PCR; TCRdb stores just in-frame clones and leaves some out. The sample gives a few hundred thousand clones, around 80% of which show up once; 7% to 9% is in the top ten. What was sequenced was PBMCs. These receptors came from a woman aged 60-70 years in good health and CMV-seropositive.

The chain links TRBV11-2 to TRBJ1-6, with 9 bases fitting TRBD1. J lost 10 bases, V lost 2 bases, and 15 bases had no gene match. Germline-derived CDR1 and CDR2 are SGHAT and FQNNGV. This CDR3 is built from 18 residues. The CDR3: CASSLLTSWGTGLSPLHF. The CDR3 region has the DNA TGTGCCAGCAGCTTACTTACCTCCTGGGGGACAGGGCTCTCACCCCTCCACTTT. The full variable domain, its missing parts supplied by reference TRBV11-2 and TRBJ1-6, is EAGVAQSPRYKIIEKRQSVAFWCNPISGHATLYWYQQILGQGPKLLIQFQNNGVVDDSQLPKDRFSAERLKGVDSTLKIQPAKLEDSAVYLCASSLLTSWGTGLSPLHFGNGTRLTVT.

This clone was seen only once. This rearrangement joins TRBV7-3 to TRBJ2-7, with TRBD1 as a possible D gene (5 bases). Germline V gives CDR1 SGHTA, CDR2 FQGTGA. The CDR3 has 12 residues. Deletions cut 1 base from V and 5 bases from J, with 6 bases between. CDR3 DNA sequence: TGTGCCAGCAGCTTAAGGGGCCACGAGCAGTACTTC. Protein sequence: CASSLRGHEQYF.

The chain's CDR3 is CAITLAGGSEQYF. The CDR3 DNA is TGTGCCATCACGCTAGCGGGAGGGAGCGAGCAGTACTTC. The genes are TRBV10-3 and TRBJ2-7, with 12 positions matching TRBD2. This CDR3 contains 13 residues. Germline V lookup: CDR1 ENHRY, CDR2 SYGVKD. Trimming took 7 bases from V and 6 from J; bases not matched to a gene: 4.

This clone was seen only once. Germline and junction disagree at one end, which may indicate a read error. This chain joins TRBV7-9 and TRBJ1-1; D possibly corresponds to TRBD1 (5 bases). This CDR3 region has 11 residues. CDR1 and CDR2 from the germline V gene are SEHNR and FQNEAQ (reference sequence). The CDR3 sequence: CSSSQGQGSFF. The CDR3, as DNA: TGTTCCAGCAGCCAAGGGCAGGGTTCTTTCTTT.

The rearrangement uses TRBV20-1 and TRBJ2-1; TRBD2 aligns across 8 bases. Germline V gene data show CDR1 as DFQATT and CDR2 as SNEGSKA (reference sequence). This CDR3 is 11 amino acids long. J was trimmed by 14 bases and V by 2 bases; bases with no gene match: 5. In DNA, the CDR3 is TGCAGTGCTAGACTGGGACTAGGAGAGTTCTTC. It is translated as CSARLGLGEFF.

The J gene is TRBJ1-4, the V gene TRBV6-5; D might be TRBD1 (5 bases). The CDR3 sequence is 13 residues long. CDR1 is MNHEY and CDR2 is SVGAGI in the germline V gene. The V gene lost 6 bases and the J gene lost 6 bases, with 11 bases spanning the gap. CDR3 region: CASRGQMDEKLFF. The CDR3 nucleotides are TGTGCCAGCAGGGGGCAGATGGATGAAAAACTGTTTTTT.

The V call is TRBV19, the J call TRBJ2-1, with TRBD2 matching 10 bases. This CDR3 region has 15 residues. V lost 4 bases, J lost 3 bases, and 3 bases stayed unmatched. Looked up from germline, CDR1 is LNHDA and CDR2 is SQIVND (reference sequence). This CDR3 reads CASSRIAGGYNEQFF. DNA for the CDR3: TGTGCCAGTAGTAGGATAGCGGGAGGCTACAATGAGCAGTTCTTC.

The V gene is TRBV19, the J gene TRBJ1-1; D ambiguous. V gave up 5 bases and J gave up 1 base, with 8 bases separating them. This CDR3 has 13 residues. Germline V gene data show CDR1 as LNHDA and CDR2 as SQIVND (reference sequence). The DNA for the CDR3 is TGTGCCAGTAGTTTAGGTCAGAACACTGAAGCTTTCTTT. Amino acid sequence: CASSLGQNTEAFF.

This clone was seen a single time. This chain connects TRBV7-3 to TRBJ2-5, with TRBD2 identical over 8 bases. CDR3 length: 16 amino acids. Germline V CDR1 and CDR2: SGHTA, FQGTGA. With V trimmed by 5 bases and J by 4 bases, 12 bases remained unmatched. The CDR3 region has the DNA TGTGCCAGCAGCCCCCGTAATAGCGGGAATCGAGAGACCCAGTACTTC. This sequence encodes CASSPRNSGNRETQYF.

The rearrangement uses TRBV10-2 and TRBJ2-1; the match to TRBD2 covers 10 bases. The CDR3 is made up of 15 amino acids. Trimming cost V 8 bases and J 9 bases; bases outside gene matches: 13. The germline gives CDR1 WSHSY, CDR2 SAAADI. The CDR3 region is CASRPSSGRAGEQFF. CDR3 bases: TGCGCCAGCCGCCCCTCAAGCGGGAGGGCCGGTGAGCAGTTCTTC.

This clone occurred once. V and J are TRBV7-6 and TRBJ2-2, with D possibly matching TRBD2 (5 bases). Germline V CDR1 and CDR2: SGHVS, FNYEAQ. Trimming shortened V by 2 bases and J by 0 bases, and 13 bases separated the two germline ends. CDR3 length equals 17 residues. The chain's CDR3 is CASSLKGAEANTGELFF. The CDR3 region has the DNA TGTGCCAGCAGCTTAAAGGGAGCGGAGGCGAACACCGGGGAGCTGTTTTTT.

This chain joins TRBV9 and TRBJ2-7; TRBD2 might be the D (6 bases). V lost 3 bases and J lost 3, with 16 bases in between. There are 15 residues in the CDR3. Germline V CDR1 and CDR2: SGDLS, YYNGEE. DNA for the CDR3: TGTGCCAGCAGCGCCGGGACTGCCCCTGGCTACGAGCAGTACTTC. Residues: CASSAGTAPGYEQYF.

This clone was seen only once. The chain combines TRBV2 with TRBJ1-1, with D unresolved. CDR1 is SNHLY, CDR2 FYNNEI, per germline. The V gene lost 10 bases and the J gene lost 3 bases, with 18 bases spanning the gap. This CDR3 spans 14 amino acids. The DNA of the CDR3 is TGTGCCACCTCAGACAATTCCCGATACACTGAAGCTTTCTTT. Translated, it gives CATSDNSRYTEAFF.

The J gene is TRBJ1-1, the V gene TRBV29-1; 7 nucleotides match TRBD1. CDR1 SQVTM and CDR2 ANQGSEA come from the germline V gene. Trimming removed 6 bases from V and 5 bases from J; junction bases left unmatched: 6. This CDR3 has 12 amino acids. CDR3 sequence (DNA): TGCAGCGTAGCAGGGGGGAAAACTGAAGCTTTCTTT. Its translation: CSVAGGKTEAFF.